These T cell receptor beta chains were read from a single sample in a study of T cells in Graves' hyperthyroidism and ophthalmopathy. TCRdb itself ran the multiplex PCR reads through MiXCR, one entry per CDR3 protein. The sample includes about 560,000 distinct CDR3 sequences, 15% to 20% of them seen just once. Material: blood. The receptors originated from a woman younger than 35 with Graves' hyperthyroidism. Both conserved end residues are part of each CDR3.

length | V | CDR3
15 | TRBV20-1 | CSAVPATLNSYEQYF
14 | TRBV4-1 | CASSLADRTYEQYF
15 | TRBV20-1 | CSARDLAGETNEQFF
12 | TRBV20-1 | CSARVDSYEQYF
12 | TRBV7-9 | CASRLGENEQFF
16 | TRBV4-3 | CASSQDLAGIRETQYF
13 | TRBV28 | CASSSGRGNIQYF
13 | TRBV6-2/TRBV6-3 | CASRPSGAYEQYF
13 | TRBV5-1 | CASYKGNTGELFF
15 | TRBV7-2 | CASSLVGLANYEQYF
14 | TRBV6-4 | CASSDSDSGNEQFF
13 | TRBV6-1 | CASRQGSSYEQYF
16 | TRBV7-9 | CASSDRDRGFLYGYTF
21 | TRBV14 | CASSQPDSGEREGANTGELFF
12 | TRBV5-8 | CASSPPGDTEYF
16 | TRBV7-2 | CASSPEYGVAKNIQYF